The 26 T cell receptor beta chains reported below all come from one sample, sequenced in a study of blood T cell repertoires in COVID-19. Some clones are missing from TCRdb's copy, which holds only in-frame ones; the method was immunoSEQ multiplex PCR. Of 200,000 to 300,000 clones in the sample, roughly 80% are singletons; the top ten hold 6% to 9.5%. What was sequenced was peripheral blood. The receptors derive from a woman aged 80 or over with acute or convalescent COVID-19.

The CDR3 DNA reads as TGTGCCAGCAGTTGGGACAGGGCAGCAGATACGCAGTATTTT. Translated: CASSWDRAADTQYF. The genes are TRBV6-5 and TRBJ2-3; 9 bases agree with TRBD1. The ends lost 4 bases at V and 4 bases at J; junction bases unmatched: 3. Germline assignment: CDR1 MNHEY and CDR2 SVGAGI. The CDR3 covers 14 residues.

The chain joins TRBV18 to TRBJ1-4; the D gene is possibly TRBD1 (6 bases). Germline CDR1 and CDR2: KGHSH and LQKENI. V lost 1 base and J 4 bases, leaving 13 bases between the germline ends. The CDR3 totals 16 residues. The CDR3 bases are TGTGCCAGCTCACCACGGCAGCAGGGGAGTAATGAAAAACTGTTTTTT. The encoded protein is CASSPRQQGSNEKLFF.

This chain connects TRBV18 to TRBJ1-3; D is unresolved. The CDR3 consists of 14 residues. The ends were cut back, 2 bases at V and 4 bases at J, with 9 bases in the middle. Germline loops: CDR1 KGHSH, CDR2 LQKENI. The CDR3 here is CASSPSRSGNTIYF. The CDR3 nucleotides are TGTGCCAGCTCACCAAGCCGGTCCGGAAACACCATATATTTT.

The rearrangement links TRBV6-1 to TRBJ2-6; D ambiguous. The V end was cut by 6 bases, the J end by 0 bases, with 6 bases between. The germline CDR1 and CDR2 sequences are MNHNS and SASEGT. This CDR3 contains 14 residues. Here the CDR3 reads CASSPLSGANVLTF. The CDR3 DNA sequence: TGTGCCAGCAGCCCCCTCTCTGGGGCCAACGTCCTGACTTTC.

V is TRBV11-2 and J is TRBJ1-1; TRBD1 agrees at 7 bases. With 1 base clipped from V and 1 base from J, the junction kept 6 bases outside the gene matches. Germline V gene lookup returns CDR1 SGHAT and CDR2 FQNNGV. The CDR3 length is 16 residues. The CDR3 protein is CASSLGSGGTNTEAFF. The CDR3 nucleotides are TGTGCCAGCAGCTTAGGGTCAGGGGGAACGAACACTGAAGCTTTCTTT.

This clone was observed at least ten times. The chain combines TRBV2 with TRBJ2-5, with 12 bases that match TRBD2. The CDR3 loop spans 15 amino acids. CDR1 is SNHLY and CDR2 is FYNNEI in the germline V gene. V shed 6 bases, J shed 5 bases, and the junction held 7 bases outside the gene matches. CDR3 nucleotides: TGTGCCAGCAGACCCGGGACTAGCGGGTTCGAGACCCAGTACTTC. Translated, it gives CASRPGTSGFETQYF.

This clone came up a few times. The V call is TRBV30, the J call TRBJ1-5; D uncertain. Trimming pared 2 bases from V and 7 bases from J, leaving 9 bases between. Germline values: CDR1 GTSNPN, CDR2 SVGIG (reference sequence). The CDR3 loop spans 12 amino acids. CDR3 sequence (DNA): TGTGCCTGGAGTCTCGGAGGACAGCCCCAGCATTTT. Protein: CAWSLGGQPQHF.

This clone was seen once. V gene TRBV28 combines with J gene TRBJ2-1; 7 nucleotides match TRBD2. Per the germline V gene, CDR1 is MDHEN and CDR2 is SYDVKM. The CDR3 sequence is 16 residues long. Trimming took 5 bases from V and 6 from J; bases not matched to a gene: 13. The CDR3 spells CASSQTSGTIPNEQFF. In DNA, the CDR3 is TGTGCCAGCAGTCAAACATCCGGGACTATACCCAATGAGCAGTTCTTC.

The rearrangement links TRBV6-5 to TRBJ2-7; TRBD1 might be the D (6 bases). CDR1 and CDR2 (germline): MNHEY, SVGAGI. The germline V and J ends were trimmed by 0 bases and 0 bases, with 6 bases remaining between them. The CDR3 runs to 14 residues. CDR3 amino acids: CASSYSQGSYEQYF. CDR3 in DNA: TGTGCCAGCAGTTACTCACAGGGCTCCTACGAGCAGTACTTC.

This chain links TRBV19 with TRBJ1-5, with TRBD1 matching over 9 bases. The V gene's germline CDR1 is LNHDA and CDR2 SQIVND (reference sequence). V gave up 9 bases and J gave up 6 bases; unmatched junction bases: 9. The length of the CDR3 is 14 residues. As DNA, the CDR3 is TGTGCCAGCACCGGACAGGGGATCAGTCAGCCCCAGCATTTT. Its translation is CASTGQGISQPQHF.

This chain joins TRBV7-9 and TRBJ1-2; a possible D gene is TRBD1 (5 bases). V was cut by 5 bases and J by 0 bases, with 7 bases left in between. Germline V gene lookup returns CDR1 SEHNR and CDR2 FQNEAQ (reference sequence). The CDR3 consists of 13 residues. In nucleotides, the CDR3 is TGTGCCAGCAGCACGGGGGCTAACTATGGCTACACCTTC. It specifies CASSTGANYGYTF.

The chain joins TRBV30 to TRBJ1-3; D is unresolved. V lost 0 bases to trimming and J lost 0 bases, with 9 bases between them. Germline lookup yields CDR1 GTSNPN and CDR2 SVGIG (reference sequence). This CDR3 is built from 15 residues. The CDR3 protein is CAWSVQPISGNTIYF. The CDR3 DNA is TGTGCCTGGAGTGTACAACCGATCTCTGGAAACACCATATATTTT. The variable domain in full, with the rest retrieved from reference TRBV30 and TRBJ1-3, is SQTIHQWPATLVQPVGSPLSLECTVEGTSNPNLYWYRQAAGRGLQLLFYSVGIGQISSEVPQNLSASRPQDRQFILSSKKLLLSDSGFYLCAWSVQPISGNTIYFGEGSWLTVV.

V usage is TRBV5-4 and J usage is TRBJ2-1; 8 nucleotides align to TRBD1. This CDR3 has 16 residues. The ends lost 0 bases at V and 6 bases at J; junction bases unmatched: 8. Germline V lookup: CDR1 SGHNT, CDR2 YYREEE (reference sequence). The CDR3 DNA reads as TGTGCCAGCAGCTTGGCGTTCACAGGGGGTCTCAATGAGCAGTTCTTC. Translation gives CASSLAFTGGLNEQFF.

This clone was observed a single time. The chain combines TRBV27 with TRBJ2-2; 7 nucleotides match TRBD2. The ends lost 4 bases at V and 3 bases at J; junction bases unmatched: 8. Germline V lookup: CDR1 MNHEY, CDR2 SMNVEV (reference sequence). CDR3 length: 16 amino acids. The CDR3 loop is CASSSRGRADTGELFF. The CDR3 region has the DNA TGTGCCAGCAGTTCGAGAGGGAGGGCGGACACCGGGGAGCTGTTTTTT.

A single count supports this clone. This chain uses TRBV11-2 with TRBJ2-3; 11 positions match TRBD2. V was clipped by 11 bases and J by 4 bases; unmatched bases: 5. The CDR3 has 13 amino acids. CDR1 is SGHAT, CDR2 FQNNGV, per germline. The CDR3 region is CAVSGGAADTQYF. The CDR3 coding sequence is TGTGCCGTTAGCGGGGGGGCCGCAGATACGCAGTATTTT.

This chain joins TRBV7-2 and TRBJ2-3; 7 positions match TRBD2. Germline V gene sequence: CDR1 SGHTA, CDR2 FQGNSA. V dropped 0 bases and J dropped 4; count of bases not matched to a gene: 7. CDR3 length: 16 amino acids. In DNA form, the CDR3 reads TGTGCCAGCAGCTTAGCGGGTCGGGGGGTGGCAGATACGCAGTATTTT. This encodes CASSLAGRGVADTQYF.

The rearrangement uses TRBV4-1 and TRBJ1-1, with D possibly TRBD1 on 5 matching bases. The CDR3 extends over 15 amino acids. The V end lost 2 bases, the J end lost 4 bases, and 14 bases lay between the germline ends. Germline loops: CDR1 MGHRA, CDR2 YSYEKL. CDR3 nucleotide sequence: TGCGCCAGCAGCCAACAACAGGTCAAAGGCACTGAAGCTTTCTTT. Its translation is CASSQQQVKGTEAFF.

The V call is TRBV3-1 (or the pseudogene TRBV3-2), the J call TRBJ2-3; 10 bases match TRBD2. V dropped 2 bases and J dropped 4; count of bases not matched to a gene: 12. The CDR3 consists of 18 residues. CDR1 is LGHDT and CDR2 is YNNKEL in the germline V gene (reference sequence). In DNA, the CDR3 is TGTGCCAGCAGCCAATTCCGTGCTAGCGGGGGCCCACCAGATACGCAGTATTTT. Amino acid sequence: CASSQFRASGGPPDTQYF.

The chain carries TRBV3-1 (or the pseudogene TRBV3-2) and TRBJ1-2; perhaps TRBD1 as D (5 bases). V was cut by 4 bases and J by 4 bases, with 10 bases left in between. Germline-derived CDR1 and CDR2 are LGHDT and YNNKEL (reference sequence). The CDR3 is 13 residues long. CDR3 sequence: CASSRKTAYGYTF. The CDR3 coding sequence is TGTGCCAGCAGCCGAAAGACAGCCTATGGCTACACCTTC.

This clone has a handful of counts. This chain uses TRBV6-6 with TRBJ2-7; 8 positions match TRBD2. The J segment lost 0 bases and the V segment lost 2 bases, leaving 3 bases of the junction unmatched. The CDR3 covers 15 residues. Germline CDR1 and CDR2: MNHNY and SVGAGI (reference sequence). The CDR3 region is CASSYASGFSYEQYF. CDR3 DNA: TGTGCCAGCAGTTACGCTAGCGGGTTCTCCTACGAGCAGTACTTC.

CDR3 nucleotides: TGTGCCAGCAGCTTGGCAGGGGGGTACACCGGGGAGCTGTTTTTT. This codes for CASSLAGGYTGELFF. This chain connects TRBV5-6 to TRBJ2-2, with D maybe TRBD1 (7 bases). Germline V CDR1 and CDR2: SGHDT, YYEEEE. V was shortened by 0 bases and J by 3 bases, with 9 bases between the two germline ends. This CDR3 spans 15 amino acids. Together with reference TRBV5-6 and TRBJ2-2, the CDR3 gives the full variable domain: DAGVTQSPTHLIKTRGQQVTLRCSPKSGHDTVSWYQQALGQGPQFIFQYYEEEERQRGNFPDRFSGHQFPNYSSELNVNALLLGDSALYLCASSLAGGYTGELFFGEGSRLTVL.

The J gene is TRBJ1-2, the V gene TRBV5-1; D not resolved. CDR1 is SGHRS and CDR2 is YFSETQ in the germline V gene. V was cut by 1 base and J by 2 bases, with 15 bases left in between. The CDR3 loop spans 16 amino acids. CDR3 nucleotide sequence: TGCGCCAGCAGCTTGACCCCTGCAGGTCTCAACTATGGCTACACCTTC. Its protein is CASSLTPAGLNYGYTF.

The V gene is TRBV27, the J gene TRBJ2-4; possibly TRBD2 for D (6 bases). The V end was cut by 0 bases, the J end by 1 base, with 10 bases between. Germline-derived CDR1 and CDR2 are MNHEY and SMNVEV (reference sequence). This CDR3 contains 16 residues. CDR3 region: CASSLSRGIAKNIQYF. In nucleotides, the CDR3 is TGTGCCAGCAGTTTATCACGGGGGATCGCCAAAAACATTCAGTACTTC.

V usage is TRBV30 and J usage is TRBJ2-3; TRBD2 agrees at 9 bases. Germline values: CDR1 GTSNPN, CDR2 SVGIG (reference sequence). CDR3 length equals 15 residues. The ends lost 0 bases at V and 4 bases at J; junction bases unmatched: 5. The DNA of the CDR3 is TGTGCCTGGAGTGTACTCGCGGGAGGGCCAGATACGCAGTATTTT. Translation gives CAWSVLAGGPDTQYF.

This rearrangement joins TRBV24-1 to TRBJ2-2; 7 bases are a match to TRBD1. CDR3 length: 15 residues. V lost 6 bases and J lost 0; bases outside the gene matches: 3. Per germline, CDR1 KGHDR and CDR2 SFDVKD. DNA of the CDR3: TGTGCCACCAGTAATGACAGGGCGAACACCGGGGAGCTGTTTTTT. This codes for CATSNDRANTGELFF.

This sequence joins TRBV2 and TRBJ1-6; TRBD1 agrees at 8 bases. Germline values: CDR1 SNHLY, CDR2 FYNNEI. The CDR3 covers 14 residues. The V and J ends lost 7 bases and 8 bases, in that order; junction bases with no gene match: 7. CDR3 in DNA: TGTGCCAGCAAACCCGGACAGGGCTATTCACCCCTCCACTTT. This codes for CASKPGQGYSPLHF.